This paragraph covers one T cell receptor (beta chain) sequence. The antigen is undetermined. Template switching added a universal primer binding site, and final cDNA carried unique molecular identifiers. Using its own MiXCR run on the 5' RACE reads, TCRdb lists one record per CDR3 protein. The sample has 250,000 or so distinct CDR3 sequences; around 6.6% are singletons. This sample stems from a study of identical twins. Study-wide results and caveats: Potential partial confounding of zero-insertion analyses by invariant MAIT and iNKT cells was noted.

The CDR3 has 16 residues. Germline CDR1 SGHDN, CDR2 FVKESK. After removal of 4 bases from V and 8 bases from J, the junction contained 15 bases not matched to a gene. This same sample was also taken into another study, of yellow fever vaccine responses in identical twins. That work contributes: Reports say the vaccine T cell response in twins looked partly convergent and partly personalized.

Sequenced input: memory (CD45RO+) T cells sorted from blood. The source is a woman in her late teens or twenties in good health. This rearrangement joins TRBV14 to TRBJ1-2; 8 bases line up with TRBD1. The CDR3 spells CASSRGQGSLIFGYTF. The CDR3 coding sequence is TGTGCCAGCAGCCGCGGACAGGGCAGTCTTATTTTCGGCTACACCTTC.